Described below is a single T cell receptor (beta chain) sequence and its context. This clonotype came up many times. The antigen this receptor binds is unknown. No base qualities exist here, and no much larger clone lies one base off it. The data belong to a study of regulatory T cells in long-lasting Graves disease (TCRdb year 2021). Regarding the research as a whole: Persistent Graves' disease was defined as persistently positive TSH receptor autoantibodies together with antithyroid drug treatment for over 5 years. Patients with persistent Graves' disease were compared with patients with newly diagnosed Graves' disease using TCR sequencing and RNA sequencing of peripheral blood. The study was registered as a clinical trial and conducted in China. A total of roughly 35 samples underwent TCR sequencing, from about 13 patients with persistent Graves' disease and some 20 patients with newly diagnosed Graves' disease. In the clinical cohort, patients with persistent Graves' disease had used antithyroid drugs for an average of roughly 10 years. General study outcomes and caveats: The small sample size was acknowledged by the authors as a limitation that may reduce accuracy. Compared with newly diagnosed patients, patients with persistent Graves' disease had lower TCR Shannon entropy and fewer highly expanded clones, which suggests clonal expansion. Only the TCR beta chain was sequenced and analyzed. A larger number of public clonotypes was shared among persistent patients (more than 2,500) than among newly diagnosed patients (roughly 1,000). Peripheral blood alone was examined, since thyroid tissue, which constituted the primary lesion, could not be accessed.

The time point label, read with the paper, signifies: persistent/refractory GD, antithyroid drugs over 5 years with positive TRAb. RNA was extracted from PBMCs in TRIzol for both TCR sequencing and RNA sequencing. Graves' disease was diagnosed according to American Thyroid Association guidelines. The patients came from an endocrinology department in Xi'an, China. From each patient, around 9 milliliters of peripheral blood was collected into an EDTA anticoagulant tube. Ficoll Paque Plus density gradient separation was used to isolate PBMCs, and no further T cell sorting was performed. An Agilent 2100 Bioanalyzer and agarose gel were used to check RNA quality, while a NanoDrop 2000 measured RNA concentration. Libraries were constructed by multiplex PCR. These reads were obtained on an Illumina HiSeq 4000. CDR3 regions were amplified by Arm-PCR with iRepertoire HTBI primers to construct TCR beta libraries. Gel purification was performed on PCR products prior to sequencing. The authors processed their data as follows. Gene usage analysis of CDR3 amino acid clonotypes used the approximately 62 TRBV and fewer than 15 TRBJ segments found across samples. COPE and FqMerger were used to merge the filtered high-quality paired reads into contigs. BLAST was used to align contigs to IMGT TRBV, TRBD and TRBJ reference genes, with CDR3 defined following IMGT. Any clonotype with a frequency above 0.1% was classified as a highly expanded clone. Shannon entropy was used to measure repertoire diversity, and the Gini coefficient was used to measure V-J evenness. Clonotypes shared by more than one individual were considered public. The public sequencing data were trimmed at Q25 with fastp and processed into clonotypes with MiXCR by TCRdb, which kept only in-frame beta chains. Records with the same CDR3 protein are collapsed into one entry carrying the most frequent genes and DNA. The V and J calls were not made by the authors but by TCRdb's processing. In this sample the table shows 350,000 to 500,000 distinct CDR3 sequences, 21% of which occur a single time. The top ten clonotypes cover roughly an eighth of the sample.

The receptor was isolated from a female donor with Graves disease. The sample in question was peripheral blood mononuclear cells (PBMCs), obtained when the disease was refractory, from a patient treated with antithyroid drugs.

The nucleotide sequence is TGTGCCAGCAGCCAACCGAGGACGGGGGAGCAGTACTTC. It specifies CASSQPRTGEQYF. The sequence is built from TRBV3-1 and TRBJ2-7; TRBD2 is a weak D gene call, 5 bases matching. Sequences LGHDT (CDR1) and YNNKEL (CDR2) are obtained from the germline V gene (reference sequence). The CDR3 covers 13 residues, taking in both the cysteine and the phenylalanine. The CDR3 DNA has 39 bases and is translated from base 1. Between the V and J ends, shortened by 2 bases and 7 bases respectively, the junction contains 12 bases.